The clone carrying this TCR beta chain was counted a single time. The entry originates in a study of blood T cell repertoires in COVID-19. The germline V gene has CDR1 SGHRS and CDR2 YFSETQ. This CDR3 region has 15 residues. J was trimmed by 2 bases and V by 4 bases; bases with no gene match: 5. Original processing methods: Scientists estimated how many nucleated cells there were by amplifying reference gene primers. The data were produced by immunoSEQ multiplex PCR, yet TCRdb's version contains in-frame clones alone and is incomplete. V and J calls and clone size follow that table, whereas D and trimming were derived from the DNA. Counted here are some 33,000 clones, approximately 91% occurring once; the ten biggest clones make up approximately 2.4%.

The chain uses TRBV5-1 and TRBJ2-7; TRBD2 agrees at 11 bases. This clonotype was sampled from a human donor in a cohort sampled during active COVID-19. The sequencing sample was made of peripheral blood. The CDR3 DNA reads TGCGCCAGCAGCCGACTAGCGGGGCCCCCCTACGAGCAGTACTTC. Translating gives CASSRLAGPPYEQYF.